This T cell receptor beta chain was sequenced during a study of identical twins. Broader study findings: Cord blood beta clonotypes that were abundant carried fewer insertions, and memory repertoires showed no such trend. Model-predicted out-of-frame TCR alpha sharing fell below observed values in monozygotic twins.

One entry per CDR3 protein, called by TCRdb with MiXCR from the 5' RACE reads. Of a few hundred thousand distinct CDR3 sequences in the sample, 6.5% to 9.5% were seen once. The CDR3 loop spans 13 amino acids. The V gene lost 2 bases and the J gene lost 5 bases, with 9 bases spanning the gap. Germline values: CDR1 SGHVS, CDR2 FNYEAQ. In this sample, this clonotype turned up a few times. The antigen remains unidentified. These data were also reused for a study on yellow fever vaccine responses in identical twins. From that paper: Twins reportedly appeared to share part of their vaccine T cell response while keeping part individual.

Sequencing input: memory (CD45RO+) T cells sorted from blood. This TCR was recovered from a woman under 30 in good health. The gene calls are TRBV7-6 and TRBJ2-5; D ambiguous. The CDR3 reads CASSLKGRETQYF. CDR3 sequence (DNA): TGTGCCAGCAGCTTAAAGGGTAGGGAGACCCAGTACTTC.